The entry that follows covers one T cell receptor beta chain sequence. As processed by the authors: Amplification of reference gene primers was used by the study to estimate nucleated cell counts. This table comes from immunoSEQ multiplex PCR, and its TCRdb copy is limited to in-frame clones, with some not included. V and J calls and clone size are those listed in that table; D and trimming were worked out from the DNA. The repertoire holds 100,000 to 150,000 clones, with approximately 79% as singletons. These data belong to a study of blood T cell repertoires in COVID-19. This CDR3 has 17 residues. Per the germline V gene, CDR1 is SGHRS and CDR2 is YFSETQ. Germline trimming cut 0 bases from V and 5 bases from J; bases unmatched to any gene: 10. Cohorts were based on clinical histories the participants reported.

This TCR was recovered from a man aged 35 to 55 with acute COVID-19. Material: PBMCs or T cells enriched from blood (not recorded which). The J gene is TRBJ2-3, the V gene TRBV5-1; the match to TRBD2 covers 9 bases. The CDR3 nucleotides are TGCGCCAGCAGCTTGGCTAGCGGGGTTATTCGAGGAGATACGCAGTATTTT. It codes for CASSLASGVIRGDTQYF.